A selection of T cell receptor beta chains follows, all from one sample in a study of a mutant IDH1 vaccine in newly diagnosed glioma. Libraries were prepared by immunoSEQ multiplex PCR; TCRdb keeps only in-frame clonotypes and omits some of them. In the table there are 35,000 to 45,000 clones, around 79% of which are singletons. These receptors have no identified antigens. The sample here was PBMCs, taken from a glioma patient whose treatment included an IDH1 peptide vaccine. Receptors originate from a middle-aged woman with glioma. Some clones in this sample may be carry-over from other donors' samples. Each CDR3 is given with its conserved first and last residue. The order of the fields is clone size, V gene, D gene, J gene, CDR3 protein, CDR3 DNA. D genes are given only for firm matches. Part of the rows lack a size; the others show once, few, many or a class for expanded clones.

NA	TRBV29-1	NA	TRBJ1-2	CSVEPGGYGYTF	TGCAGCGTTGAACCAGGCGGTTATGGCTACACCTTC
NA	TRBV30	NA	TRBJ2-3	CAWSEAGWAGDTQYF	TGTGCCTGGAGTGAGGCAGGTTGGGCAGGAGATACGCAGTATTTT
once	TRBV10-2	NA	TRBJ2-5	CASRLGQETQYF	TGCGCCAGTCGACTAGGCCAAGAGACCCAGTACTTC
few	TRBV4-2	TRBD1	TRBJ1-2	CASSQASTGDYGYTF	TGTGCCAGCAGCCAAGCGTCTACAGGGGACTATGGCTACACCTTC
NA	TRBV7-2	TRBD1	TRBJ1-2	CASSKDRVGGYTF	TGTGCCAGCAGCAAGGACAGGGTCGGTGGCTACACCTTC
NA	TRBV27	TRBD1	TRBJ1-6	CASSSPGQGRSPLHF	TGTGCCAGCAGTTCCCCGGGACAGGGAAGGTCACCCCTCCACTTT
once	TRBV2	NA	TRBJ1-1	CAIEINTEAFF	TGTGCCATCGAGATAAACACTGAAGCTTTCTTT
NA	TRBV2	NA	TRBJ2-5	CASTERATQYF	TGTGCCAGCACGGAGAGAGCGACCCAGTACTTC
NA	TRBV13	TRBD2	TRBJ2-2	CASSLSGLDSNTGELFF	TGTGCCAGCAGCTTATCCGGACTAGACTCGAACACCGGGGAGCTGTTTTTT
NA	TRBV4-1	NA	TRBJ1-5	CASSQVWGGGSNQPQHF	TGCGCCAGCAGCCAAGTGTGGGGGGGAGGGAGCAATCAGCCCCAGCATTTT
few	TRBV9	NA	TRBJ1-4	CASSVGQGSEKLFF	TGTGCCAGCAGCGTAGGCCAGGGATCTGAAAAACTGTTTTTT
NA	TRBV18	NA	TRBJ1-5	CASSPFPTGSNQPQHF	TGTGCCAGCTCACCATTCCCTACGGGAAGCAATCAGCCCCAGCATTTT
NA	TRBV1	NA	TRBJ2-3	CTSSGHSLVMDTQYF	TGCACCAGCAGCGGCCACTCACTAGTTATGGATACGCAGTATTTT
NA	TRBV28	TRBD1	TRBJ2-7	CASSYTGGKYEQYF	TGTGCCAGCAGTTACACAGGGGGCAAATACGAGCAGTACTTC
NA	TRBV25-1	NA	TRBJ2-1	CASSDVVAQNEQFF	TGTGCCAGCAGTGACGTGGTTGCCCAGAATGAGCAGTTCTTC
NA	TRBV7-2	NA	TRBJ2-7	CASGRGGAYEQYF	TGTGCCAGCGGGAGGGGGGGGGCCTACGAGCAGTACTTC
once	TRBV19	NA	TRBJ1-5	CASSIREGGQPQHF	TGTGCCAGTAGTATAAGGGAGGGGGGTCAGCCCCAGCATTTT
NA	TRBV5-6	TRBD1	TRBJ2-7	CASSSLDRGKNYEQYF	TGTGCCAGCAGCTCCTTGGACAGGGGGAAGAACTACGAGCAGTACTTC
NA	TRBV5-1	TRBD2	TRBJ2-3	CASSLEVAGSDTQYF	TGCGCCAGCAGCTTGGAGGTAGCGGGGTCGGATACGCAGTATTTT
NA	TRBV6-1	TRBD1	TRBJ2-7	CASSEAGQGSYEQYF	TGTGCCAGCAGTGAAGCTGGACAGGGTTCCTACGAGCAGTACTTC
NA	TRBV6-5	TRBD1	TRBJ1-2	CASTRTGTNYGYTF	TGTGCCAGCACGCGGACAGGAACTAACTATGGCTACACCTTC
NA	TRBV27	NA	TRBJ2-7	CASSLVRGDEQYF	TGTGCCAGCAGTTTAGTCAGGGGGGACGAGCAGTACTTC
NA	TRBV19	NA	TRBJ1-2	CASSIDRKGPYTF	TGTGCCAGTAGTATAGATCGGAAGGGGCCCTACACCTTC
NA	TRBV30	TRBD1	TRBJ2-4	CAWSVPWTGADIQYF	TGTGCCTGGAGTGTACCTTGGACAGGGGCGGACATTCAGTACTTC
few	TRBV11-2	NA	TRBJ1-1	CASSWAGALNTEAFF	TGTGCCAGCAGCTGGGCGGGGGCCTTGAACACTGAAGCTTTCTTT
NA	TRBV7-8	NA	TRBJ2-6	CASSLAANPGANVLTF	TGTGCCAGCAGCTTAGCCGCTAATCCTGGGGCCAACGTCCTGACTTTC
NA	TRBV9	NA	TRBJ2-3	CASSVAGAKDTQYF	TGTGCCAGCAGCGTAGCGGGAGCGAAAGATACGCAGTATTTT
NA	TRBV19	NA	TRBJ2-6	CASSPQGLSGANVLTF	TGTGCCAGTAGTCCCCAGGGACTTTCAGGGGCCAACGTCCTGACTTTC
NA	TRBV19	TRBD2	TRBJ2-1	CASSITSGAYNEQFF	TGTGCCAGTAGTATCACTAGCGGGGCGTACAATGAGCAGTTCTTC
NA	TRBV6-6	TRBD1	TRBJ2-2	CASSYWDSINTGELFF	TGTGCCAGCAGTTACTGGGACAGTATCAACACCGGGGAGCTGTTTTTT
NA	TRBV7-2	NA	TRBJ1-4	CASSLMAENEKLFF	TGTGCCAGCAGCTTAATGGCCGAAAATGAAAAACTGTTTTTT
NA	TRBV9	NA	TRBJ2-7	CASSVGGDGAYEQYF	TGTGCCAGCAGCGTAGGGGGGGACGGTGCCTACGAGCAGTACTTC
NA	TRBV4-3	NA	TRBJ1-5	CASSQGPNQPQHF	TGCGCCAGCAGCCAAGGGCCCAATCAGCCCCAGCATTTT
NA	TRBV27	NA	TRBJ1-1	CASSFLAGLITEAFF	NA
NA	TRBV19	NA	TRBJ1-1	CASSIQDGGGTEAFF	TGTGCCAGTAGTATCCAAGACGGGGGAGGGACTGAAGCTTTCTTT
few	TRBV5-1	NA	TRBJ1-1	CASSFTPRNTEAFF	TGCGCCAGCAGCTTTACCCCCCGGAACACTGAAGCTTTCTTT
once	TRBV6-5	TRBD1	TRBJ1-2	CASSRTGRGNYGYTF	TGTGCCAGCAGTCGGACAGGCCGGGGTAACTATGGCTACACCTTC
NA	TRBV5-4	TRBD1	TRBJ2-4	CASSARQGKAKNIQYF	TGTGCCAGCAGCGCCCGACAGGGAAAGGCCAAAAACATTCAGTACTTC
few	TRBV4-1	TRBD1	TRBJ1-2	CASSQDLRGHGYTF	TGCGCCAGCAGCCAAGATTTGAGGGGGCATGGCTACACCTTC
NA	TRBV2	NA	TRBJ1-1	CASLKRGTTEAFF	TGTGCCAGCCTAAAAAGGGGGACAACTGAAGCTTTCTTT
once	TRBV7-9	NA	TRBJ1-1	CASSSIGEAFF	TGTGCCAGCAGCTCGATAGGCGAAGCTTTCTTT
NA	TRBV2	NA	TRBJ2-7	CASSPTRQSYEQYF	TGTGCCAGCAGTCCGACAAGACAATCCTACGAGCAGTACTTC
once	TRBV28	TRBD1	TRBJ1-6	CASSSTGLSSPLHF	TGTGCCAGCAGTTCGACAGGGTTGAGTTCACCCCTCCACTTT
NA	TRBV30	TRBD1	TRBJ2-3	CAWSGPGGPSDTQYF	TGTGCCTGGAGTGGGCCAGGGGGTCCCTCTGACACGCAGTATTTT
NA	TRBV29-1	TRBD2	TRBJ2-3	CSVAASSGRARTDTQYF	TGCAGCGTTGCAGCCAGTAGCGGGAGGGCGAGGACAGATACGCAGTATTTT
few	TRBV7-2	NA	TRBJ1-2	CASSLATGRLRGYGYTF	TGTGCCAGCAGCTTAGCCACAGGGCGTTTGAGGGGATATGGCTACACCTTC
few	TRBV30	NA	TRBJ2-7	CAWSEAAYEQYF	TGTGCCTGGAGTGAAGCGGCCTACGAGCAGTACTTC
NA	TRBV4-3	NA	TRBJ2-7	CASSQDKGTVQYF	TGCGCCAGCAGCCAAGATAAGGGGACGGTGCAGTACTTC
NA	TRBV7-9	NA	TRBJ2-7	CASSKGTYEQYF	TGTGCCAGCAGCAAAGGGACCTACGAGCAGTACTTC
NA	TRBV2	NA	TRBJ2-3	CASGWGADTQYF	TGTGCCAGCGGTTGGGGGGCAGATACGCAGTATTTT
NA	TRBV6-5	NA	TRBJ2-7	CASSYLTGSSYEQYF	TGTGCCAGCAGTTACCTAACAGGATCCTCCTACGAGCAGTACTTC
NA	TRBV2	NA	TRBJ1-1	CASKSQSTEAFF	TGTGCCAGCAAATCTCAATCTACTGAAGCTTTCTTT
NA	TRBV4-3	NA	TRBJ2-7	CASSQVGLGEQYF	TGCGCCAGCAGCCAAGTCGGGTTGGGTGAGCAGTACTTC
NA	TRBV5-4	NA	TRBJ2-7	CASSLANRGSSDEQYF	TGTGCCAGCAGCTTGGCCAACCGGGGTAGTAGCGACGAGCAGTACTTC
NA	TRBV7-7	NA	TRBJ2-3	CASSLDTGWGDTQYF	TGTGCTAGCAGCTTAGATACAGGGTGGGGAGATACGCAGTATTTT